Below are 6 T cell receptor beta chains sequenced from a single sample in a study of early T cells in non-severe SARS-CoV-2 infection. TCRdb fed the 5' RACE reads into MiXCR, producing one record per CDR3 protein. The repertoire holds some 30,000 distinct CDR3 sequences, about 10% seen once, with roughly 13% in the top ten. Material: whole blood. These receptors all come from an adult who was a healthcare worker with PCR-confirmed SARS-CoV-2 infection or an uninfected control (not recorded which).

This clonotype was observed a few times. This chain joins TRBV29-1 and TRBJ1-4; TRBD1 is a possible D gene (6 bases). CDR3 length: 13 residues. The V end lost 5 bases, the J end lost 4 bases, and 11 bases lay between the germline ends. The V gene's germline CDR1 is SQVTM and CDR2 ANQGSEA. The CDR3 nucleotides are TGCAGCGTTCTGGGGGCAGTTAATGAAAAACTGTTTTTT. Translating it yields CSVLGAVNEKLFF.

This clonotype has at least ten counts. The rearrangement uses TRBV3-1 and TRBJ2-5; TRBD2 aligns across 10 bases. Looked up from germline, CDR1 is LGHDT and CDR2 is YNNKEL (reference sequence). The CDR3 runs to 16 residues. V was pared by 5 bases and J by 3 bases, with 9 bases of the junction left unmatched. The CDR3 coding sequence is TGTGCCAGCAGCTTCCTAGTCCTAGCGGGGGAAGAGACCCAGTACTTC. Encoded protein: CASSFLVLAGEETQYF.

Ten or more counts support this clonotype. The rearrangement uses TRBV15 and TRBJ2-7; perhaps TRBD2 as D (7 bases). The germline CDR1 and CDR2 sequences are LNHNV and YYDKDF (reference sequence). The CDR3 contains 15 residues. V gave up 1 base and J gave up 4 bases, with 14 bases separating them. As DNA, the CDR3 is TGTGCCACCAGCAGAGCCGAGGGGGGGAGGTACGAGCAGTACTTC. This codes for CATSRAEGGRYEQYF.

The chain uses TRBV18 and TRBJ2-3; 14 bases line up with TRBD2. Germline CDR1 reads KGHSH; CDR2 reads LQKENI. The CDR3 spans 18 residues. The J segment lost 2 bases and the V segment lost 5 bases, leaving 9 bases of the junction unmatched. The CDR3 spells CASSAAGTSGGITDTQYF. The CDR3 coding sequence is TGTGCCAGCTCAGCTGCCGGGACTAGCGGGGGAATCACAGATACGCAGTATTTT. The full variable domain, its missing parts supplied by reference TRBV18 and TRBJ2-3, is NAGVMQNPRHLVRRRGQEARLRCSPMKGHSHVYWYRQLPEEGLKFMVYLQKENIIDESGMPKERFSAEFPKEGPSILRIQQVVRGDSAAYFCASSAAGTSGGITDTQYFGPGTRLTVL.

At least ten counts were recorded for this clonotype. The chain couples TRBV7-9 to TRBJ1-2; 12 nucleotides line up with TRBD1. Germline trimming cut 2 bases from V and 6 bases from J; bases unmatched to any gene: 10. CDR1 and CDR2 (germline): SEHNR, FQNEAQ (reference sequence). The length of the CDR3 is 17 residues. The CDR3 coding sequence is TGTGCCAGCAGCTTACTCCAGGGACAGGGGGCGCAGGATGGCTACACCTTC. It codes for CASSLLQGQGAQDGYTF.

This clonotype showed up many times. This chain uses TRBV7-2 with TRBJ2-2, with D unclear. Germline V lookup: CDR1 SGHTA, CDR2 FQGNSA. V lost 3 bases and J 8 bases, leaving 13 bases between the germline ends. This CDR3 contains 14 residues. CDR3 loop: CASSFASDSGELFF. The CDR3 region has the DNA TGTGCCAGCAGCTTCGCCTCTGATTCTGGGGAGCTGTTTTTT.